These T cell receptor beta chains were read from a single sample in a study of cytomegalovirus exposure and HLA in healthy donors. The table came from immunoSEQ multiplex PCR; TCRdb's copy has only in-frame clones and leaves some out. The repertoire includes roughly 130,000 clones, about nine tenths of them detected once, and 2.9% sits in the top ten. The sequencing sample was made of PBMCs. These receptor sequences come from a young man in good health and CMV-seronegative. Each CDR3 is given with its conserved first and last residue. Fields, in order: CDR3 length, D gene, clone size, J gene, V gene, CDR3 DNA, CDR3 protein. D genes are given only for firm matches. A clone size is listed for some rows: how often the clone was seen (once, few, many), or a class if it is expanded.

len: 16; d_gene: TRBD1; abundance: NA; j_gene: TRBJ1-2; v_gene: TRBV4-2; CDR3nt: TGTGCCAGCAGCCAGGGACAGACAGGGGTGGGGTATGGCTACACCTTC; CDR3aa: CASSQGQTGVGYGYTF
len: 14; d_gene: TRBD2; abundance: NA; j_gene: TRBJ2-7; v_gene: TRBV6-5; CDR3nt: TGTGCCAGTGCCCGAGGGGCGGGAGGCTACGAGCAGTACTTC; CDR3aa: CASARGAGGYEQYF
len: 13; d_gene: NA; abundance: NA; j_gene: TRBJ1-1; v_gene: TRBV5-5; CDR3nt: TGTGCCAGCAGTATCACAGGGTTCACCGGAGCTTTCTTT; CDR3aa: CASSITGFTGAFF
len: 11; d_gene: TRBD1; abundance: NA; j_gene: TRBJ2-7; v_gene: TRBV7-9; CDR3nt: TGTGCCAGCAGCCCAGGGGGTGAGCAGTACTTC; CDR3aa: CASSPGGEQYF
len: 15; d_gene: NA; abundance: NA; j_gene: TRBJ2-2; v_gene: TRBV7-6; CDR3nt: TGTGCCAGCAGCCAAGAGGTCGGGAGAGGAGGGGAGCTGTTTTTT; CDR3aa: CASSQEVGRGGELFF
len: 14; d_gene: NA; abundance: NA; j_gene: TRBJ1-2; v_gene: TRBV6-6; CDR3nt: TGTGCCAGCAGTTCGCCACAGAGCAAGTATGGCTACACCTTC; CDR3aa: CASSSPQSKYGYTF
len: 13; d_gene: NA; abundance: NA; j_gene: TRBJ1-1; v_gene: TRBV5-1; CDR3nt: TGCGCCAGCAGCTTCCGGGGAAACACTGAAGCTTTCTTT; CDR3aa: CASSFRGNTEAFF
len: 14; d_gene: TRBD1; abundance: many; j_gene: TRBJ1-4; v_gene: TRBV19; CDR3nt: TGTGCCAGTACCTACACAGGGGCGGTAGAAAAACTGTTTTTT; CDR3aa: CASTYTGAVEKLFF
len: 13; d_gene: NA; abundance: NA; j_gene: TRBJ2-1; v_gene: TRBV11-2; CDR3nt: TGTGCCAGCAGCACTGGACTAAACAATGAGCAGTTCTTC; CDR3aa: CASSTGLNNEQFF
len: 15; d_gene: NA; abundance: NA; j_gene: TRBJ1-1; v_gene: TRBV6-1; CDR3nt: TGTGCCAGCACCGAACTCCAGGGCATGAACACTGAAGCTTTCTTT; CDR3aa: CASTELQGMNTEAFF
len: 14; d_gene: TRBD1; abundance: NA; j_gene: TRBJ2-7; v_gene: TRBV5-1; CDR3nt: TGCGCCAGCAGCACCGGGACAGCCCCCTACGAGCAGTACTTC; CDR3aa: CASSTGTAPYEQYF
len: 16; d_gene: NA; abundance: NA; j_gene: TRBJ1-1; v_gene: TRBV4-3; CDR3nt: TGCGCCAGCAGCCAAGATCCCCCACAAGTGAACACTGAAGCTTTCTTT; CDR3aa: CASSQDPPQVNTEAFF
len: 16; d_gene: TRBD1; abundance: NA; j_gene: TRBJ2-1; v_gene: TRBV5-4; CDR3nt: TGTGCCAGCAGCTCCAGACAGGGTGGTTCTTACAATGAGCAGTTCTTC; CDR3aa: CASSSRQGGSYNEQFF
len: 15; d_gene: TRBD2; abundance: NA; j_gene: TRBJ2-5; v_gene: TRBV18; CDR3nt: TGTGCCAGCTCACTAGAGACTAGCGGACAAGAGACCCAGTACTTC; CDR3aa: CASSLETSGQETQYF
len: 14; d_gene: NA; abundance: NA; j_gene: TRBJ1-4; v_gene: TRBV5-4; CDR3nt: TGTGCCAGCAGCTTGTCCGGGGTTGGCGAAAAACTGTTTTTT; CDR3aa: CASSLSGVGEKLFF
len: 12; d_gene: NA; abundance: many; j_gene: TRBJ2-3; v_gene: TRBV13; CDR3nt: TGTGCCAGCAGCTTAGGGGGTCCTAGCCAGTATTTT; CDR3aa: CASSLGGPSQYF
len: 13; d_gene: NA; abundance: NA; j_gene: TRBJ1-2; v_gene: TRBV28; CDR3nt: TGTGCCAGCGGAAGGACGGGAGGCTATGGCTACACCTTC; CDR3aa: CASGRTGGYGYTF
len: 13; d_gene: NA; abundance: NA; j_gene: TRBJ2-5; v_gene: TRBV27; CDR3nt: TGTGCCAGCAGCAGTACTAGGCGAGAGACCCAGTACTTC; CDR3aa: CASSSTRRETQYF
len: 15; d_gene: NA; abundance: NA; j_gene: TRBJ2-5; v_gene: TRBV7-6; CDR3nt: TGTGCCAGCAGCCAGATGCCGGGTGCTGGCGAGACCCAGTACTTC; CDR3aa: CASSQMPGAGETQYF
len: 12; d_gene: NA; abundance: NA; j_gene: TRBJ2-7; v_gene: TRBV10-3; CDR3nt: TGTGCCATCAGCCCCGACAGCTACGAGCAGTACTTC; CDR3aa: CAISPDSYEQYF
len: 11; d_gene: NA; abundance: few; j_gene: TRBJ1-2; v_gene: TRBV5-6; CDR3nt: TGTGCCAGCAGCTTGTACCGGGGCTACACCTTC; CDR3aa: CASSLYRGYTF
len: 14; d_gene: TRBD1; abundance: NA; j_gene: TRBJ1-4; v_gene: TRBV12-5; CDR3nt: TGTGCTAGTGGTGGAGGGGGCGTGTATGAAAAACTGTTTTTT; CDR3aa: CASGGGGVYEKLFF
len: 15; d_gene: TRBD1; abundance: NA; j_gene: TRBJ2-7; v_gene: TRBV10-1; CDR3nt: TGCGCCAGCAGTAAGGGACAGGGGTTGTCCTACGAGCAGTACTTC; CDR3aa: CASSKGQGLSYEQYF
len: 16; d_gene: NA; abundance: NA; j_gene: TRBJ1-1; v_gene: TRBV4-2; CDR3nt: TGTGCCAGCACCGCCGAGTGGGAGGAGCGGGCTGCTGAAGCTTTCTTT; CDR3aa: CASTAEWEERAAEAFF
len: 15; d_gene: TRBD2; abundance: NA; j_gene: TRBJ2-7; v_gene: TRBV18; CDR3nt: TGTGCCAGCTCACCAAGTCCAGCGGGGGGGTACGAGCAGTACTTC; CDR3aa: CASSPSPAGGYEQYF